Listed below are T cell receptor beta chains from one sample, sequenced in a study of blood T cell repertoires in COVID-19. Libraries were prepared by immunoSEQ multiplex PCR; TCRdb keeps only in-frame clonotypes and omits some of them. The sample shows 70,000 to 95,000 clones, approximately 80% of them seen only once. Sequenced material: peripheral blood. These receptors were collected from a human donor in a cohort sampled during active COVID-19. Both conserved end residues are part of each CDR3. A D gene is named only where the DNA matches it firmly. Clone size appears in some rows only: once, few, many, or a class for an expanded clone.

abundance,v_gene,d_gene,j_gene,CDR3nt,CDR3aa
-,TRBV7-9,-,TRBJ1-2,TGTGCCAGCAGCTTAGGATCGTCGGCTGGGGGGGCTGGCTACACCTTC,CASSLGSSAGGAGYTF
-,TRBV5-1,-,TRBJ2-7,TGCGCCAGCAGCTTGGACAGGTCGTTTGAGCAGTACTTC,CASSLDRSFEQYF
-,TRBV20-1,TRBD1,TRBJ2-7,TGCAGTGCTAGTTACAGGGGGTACGAGCAGTACTTC,CSASYRGYEQYF
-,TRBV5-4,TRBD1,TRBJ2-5,TGTGCCAGCAGAAGGACAGGGTGGGATGAAGAGACCCAGTACTTC,CASRRTGWDEETQYF
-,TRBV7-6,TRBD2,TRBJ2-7,TGTGCCAGCAGCCCCTCACCCTTAGCGGGGGCATACGAGCAGTACTTC,CASSPSPLAGAYEQYF
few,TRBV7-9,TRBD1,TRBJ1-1,TGTGCCAGCAGTTGGGACAGCAGTGAAGCTTTCTTT,CASSWDSSEAFF
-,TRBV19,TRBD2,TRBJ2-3,TGTGCCAGTAGTACGGCGTTCCTAGCGGGAGGCACAGATACGCAGTATTTT,CASSTAFLAGGTDTQYF
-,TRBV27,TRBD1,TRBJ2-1,TGTGCCAGCAGGTGGACAGGGGCGGCCTACAATGAGCAGTTCTTC,CASRWTGAAYNEQFF
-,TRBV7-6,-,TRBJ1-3,TGTGCCAGCACCCTAGGTGGTCGGGACTCTGGAAACACCATATATTTT,CASTLGGRDSGNTIYF
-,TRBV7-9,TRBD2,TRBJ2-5,TGTGCCAGCAGCTTAGCGGTTTCAGGGGCGGGGGGGACCCAGTACTTC,CASSLAVSGAGGTQYF
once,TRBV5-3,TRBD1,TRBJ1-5,TGTGCCAGACCCCTCGGGGGGACAGGGCATCAGCCCCAGCATTTT,CARPLGGTGHQPQHF
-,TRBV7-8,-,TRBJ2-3,TGTGCCAGCAGCTTAGGACTAGGGGTAGATACGCAGTATTTT,CASSLGLGVDTQYF
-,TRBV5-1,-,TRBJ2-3,TGCGCCAGCAGCCCCACCGGGTTCTCAGATACGCAGTATTTT,CASSPTGFSDTQYF
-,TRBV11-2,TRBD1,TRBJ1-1,TGTGCCAGCAGCGGACAGGGGGTGAACACTGAAGCTTTCTTT,CASSGQGVNTEAFF
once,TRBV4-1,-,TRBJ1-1,TGCGCCAGCAGCCAAGAGCCGGGACTAATGAACACTGAAGCTTTCTTT,CASSQEPGLMNTEAFF
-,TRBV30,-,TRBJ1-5,TGTGCCTGGAGTGTACGGGAGGGACAGCCCCAGCATTTT,CAWSVREGQPQHF
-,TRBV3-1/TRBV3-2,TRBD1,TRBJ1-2,TGTGCCAGCAGCCCGACAGGGGGCGGTTCGAATGGCTACACCTTC,CASSPTGGGSNGYTF
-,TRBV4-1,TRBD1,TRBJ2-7,TGCGCCAGCAGCCATGCTCCGGGACAGGTCTACGAGCAGTACTTC,CASSHAPGQVYEQYF
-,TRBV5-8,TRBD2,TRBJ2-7,TGTGCCAGCAGCTTAATGGGACTACCCTACGAGCAGTACTTC,CASSLMGLPYEQYF
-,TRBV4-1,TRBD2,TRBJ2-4,TGCGCCAGCAGCCAAGCTGAGTGGACTAGCGGGGTTATCTTAGCCAAAAACATTCAGTACTTC,CASSQAEWTSGVILAKNIQYF
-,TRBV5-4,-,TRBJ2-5,TGTGCCAGCAGCTACAGGGTTCAAGAGACCCAGTACTTC,CASSYRVQETQYF
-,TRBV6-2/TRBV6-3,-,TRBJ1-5,TGTGCCAGCAGTTACGAACAGAATCAGCCCCAGCATTTT,CASSYEQNQPQHF
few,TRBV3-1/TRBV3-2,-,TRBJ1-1,TGTGCCAGCAGCCCGGGTAGCACGAACACTGAAGCTTTCTTT,CASSPGSTNTEAFF
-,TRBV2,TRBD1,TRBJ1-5,TGTGCCAGCAGAAGGACAGGGGCCAATCAGCCCCAGCATTTT,CASRRTGANQPQHF
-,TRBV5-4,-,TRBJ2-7,TGTGCCAGCAGCCTCAGGGGGGAGTACGAGCAGTACTTC,CASSLRGEYEQYF
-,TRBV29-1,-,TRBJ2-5,TGCAGCGTTGGACAAATCTTAAAAGAGACCCAGTACTTC,CSVGQILKETQYF
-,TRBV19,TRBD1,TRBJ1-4,TGTGCCAGTAGTATTCGGACAGGTGATGAAAAACTGTTTTTT,CASSIRTGDEKLFF
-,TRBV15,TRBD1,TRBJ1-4,TGTGCCACCAGCAGAGCTATGGGACAGGGTCTTGAAAAACTGTTTTTT,CATSRAMGQGLEKLFF
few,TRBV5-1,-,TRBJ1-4,TGCGCCAGCAGCTTGGATGCCGGGACAAGAAATGAAAAACTGTTTTTT,CASSLDAGTRNEKLFF
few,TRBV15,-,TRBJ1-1,TGTGCCACCAGCAGAGACCAAGGGAGAGCTTTCTTT,CATSRDQGRAFF
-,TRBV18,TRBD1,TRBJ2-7,TGTGCCAGCTCAAACACAGGGGTTGGGTACGAGCAGTACTTC,CASSNTGVGYEQYF
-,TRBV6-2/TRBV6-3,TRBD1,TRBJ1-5,TGTGCCAGCAGTTATGGGACAGGGTGGGATCAGCCCCAGCATTTT,CASSYGTGWDQPQHF
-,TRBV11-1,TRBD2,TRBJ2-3,TGTGCCAGCAGCTTAAAGGGGACTAGGGGGATGGAAAGGCAGTATTTT,CASSLKGTRGMERQYF
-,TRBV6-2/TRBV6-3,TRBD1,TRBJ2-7,TGTGCCAGCAGTACACAGGGGTACGAGCAGTACTTC,CASSTQGYEQYF
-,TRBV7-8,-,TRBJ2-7,TGTGCCAGCAGCCCGCGGGTGGGACCCGGGGGCGAGCAGTACTTC,CASSPRVGPGGEQYF
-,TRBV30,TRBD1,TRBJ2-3,TGTGCCTGGAGCGGGACAGGGAGCACAGATACGCAGTATTTT,CAWSGTGSTDTQYF
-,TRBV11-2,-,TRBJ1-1,TGTGCCAGCAGCTTAGTTACAGCAGGGACTGAAGCTTTCTTT,CASSLVTAGTEAFF
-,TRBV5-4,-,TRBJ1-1,TGTGCCAGCAGCCCGCCCCGACAGGCTGCCCGGAACACTGAAGCTTTCTTT,CASSPPRQAARNTEAFF
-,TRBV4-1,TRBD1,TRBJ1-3,TGCGCCAGCAGCCAACCAAGTGGCACAGGGGCCCTCTCTGGAAACACCATATATTTT,CASSQPSGTGALSGNTIYF
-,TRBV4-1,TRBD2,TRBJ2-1,TGCGCCAGCAGCCAAGAATGGCGGGGGATCGGGTCCTACAATGAGCAGTTCTTC,CASSQEWRGIGSYNEQFF
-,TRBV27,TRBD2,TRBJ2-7,TGTGCCAGCACCCTTGGGGCGGGGGGGACCCACGAGCAGTACTTC,CASTLGAGGTHEQYF
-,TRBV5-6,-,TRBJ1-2,TGTGCCAGCAGCTTGGGCAGTGCTAACTATGGCTACACCTTC,CASSLGSANYGYTF
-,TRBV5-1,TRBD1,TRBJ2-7,TGCGCCAGCAGCCCACAGGGGGTCCCCTACGAGCAGTACTTC,CASSPQGVPYEQYF
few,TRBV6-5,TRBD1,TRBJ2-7,TGTGCCAGTACCACAGGGGATGAGCAGTACTTC,CASTTGDEQYF